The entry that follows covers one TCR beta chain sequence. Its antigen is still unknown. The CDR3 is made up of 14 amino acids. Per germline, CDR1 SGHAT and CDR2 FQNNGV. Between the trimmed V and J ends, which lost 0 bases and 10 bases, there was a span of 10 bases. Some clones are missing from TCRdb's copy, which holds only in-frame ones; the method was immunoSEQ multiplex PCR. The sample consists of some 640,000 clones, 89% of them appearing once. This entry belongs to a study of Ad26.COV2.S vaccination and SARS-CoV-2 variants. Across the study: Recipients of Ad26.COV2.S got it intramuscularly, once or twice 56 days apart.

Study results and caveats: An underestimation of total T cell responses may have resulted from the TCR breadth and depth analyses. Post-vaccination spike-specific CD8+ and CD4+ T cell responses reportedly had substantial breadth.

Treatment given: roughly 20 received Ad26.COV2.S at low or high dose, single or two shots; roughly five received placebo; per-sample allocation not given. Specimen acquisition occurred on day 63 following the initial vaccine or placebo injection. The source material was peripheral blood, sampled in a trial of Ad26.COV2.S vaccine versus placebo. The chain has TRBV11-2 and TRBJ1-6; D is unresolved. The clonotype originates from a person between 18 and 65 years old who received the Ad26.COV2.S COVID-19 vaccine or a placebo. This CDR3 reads CASSLEVGGSPLHF. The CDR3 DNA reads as TGTGCCAGCAGCTTAGAAGTTGGAGGATCACCCCTCCACTTT.